A selection of T cell receptor beta chains follows, all from one sample in a study of blood T cell repertoires in COVID-19. This table comes from immunoSEQ multiplex PCR, and its TCRdb copy is limited to in-frame clones, with some not included. Found here are some 530,000 clones, 80% to 90% of them singletons; the top ten hold 7% to 10%. Sequenced sample: PBMCs or T cells enriched from blood (not recorded which). These receptors were collected from a woman aged 60-75 years who had recovered from COVID-19. The CDR3 runs from the conserved cysteine through the conserved F or W. Each record gives: clone size, V gene, D gene, J gene, CDR3 DNA, CDR3 protein. The D gene is left open where the match is weak. Size is stated for part of the rows, as once, few or many counts, or as a class when the clone is expanded.

NA	TRBV6-5	NA	TRBJ1-2	TGTGCCAGCAGTTACTCGCGGAGGGTATCGGACTATGGCTACACCTTC	CASSYSRRVSDYGYTF
NA	TRBV25-1	NA	TRBJ1-1	TGTGCCAGCAGCGATACAGGATTCACTGAAGCTTTCTTT	CASSDTGFTEAFF
NA	TRBV6-5	NA	TRBJ1-3	TGTGCCAGTAAGCTACTAAACACCATATATTTT	CASKLLNTIYF
NA	TRBV28	NA	TRBJ1-2	TGTGCCAGCAGTTCAGGGGATAACTATGGCTACACCTTC	CASSSGDNYGYTF
NA	TRBV4-1	TRBD1	TRBJ1-6	TGCGCCAGCAGCCAAGAAGTAGGGGGCTCTAATTCACCCCTCCACTTT	CASSQEVGGSNSPLHF
NA	TRBV15	TRBD1	TRBJ1-3	TGTGCCACCAGCACCCGGACAGGGGCCGGAAACACCATATATTTT	CATSTRTGAGNTIYF
NA	TRBV3-1/TRBV3-2	NA	TRBJ1-6	TGTGCCAGCAGCCAAGAAGGCTACAGACGAAATTCACCCCTCCACTTT	CASSQEGYRRNSPLHF
NA	TRBV12-5	TRBD1	TRBJ1-1	TGTGCTAGTGGTCTGACAGGGGCTGGCACTGAAGCTTTCTTT	CASGLTGAGTEAFF
NA	TRBV7-2	NA	TRBJ1-2	TGTGCCAGTCGACAGTCCGGACACTATGGCTACACCTTC	CASRQSGHYGYTF
once	TRBV5-1	NA	TRBJ2-1	TGCGCCAGCAGCCGGAGCCTGGGGGCGGATGAGCAGTTCTTC	CASSRSLGADEQFF
NA	TRBV11-2	TRBD2	TRBJ2-4	TGTGCCAGCAGCTCGCGACTAGCGGGGGGGCAAGGAACCAGCATTCAGTACTTC	CASSSRLAGGQGTSIQYF
NA	TRBV5-1	TRBD2	TRBJ2-2	TGCGCCAGCAGCTCCAACACGGGGGGCGGGGAGCTGTTTTTT	CASSSNTGGGELFF
NA	TRBV2	NA	TRBJ1-1	TGTGCCAGCTGGCGGCAGCAGAACACTGAAGCTTTCTTT	CASWRQQNTEAFF
NA	TRBV11-2	NA	TRBJ2-7	TGTGCCAGCAGCTTAGGGGGGCCCTACGAGCAGTACTTC	CASSLGGPYEQYF
NA	TRBV7-9	NA	TRBJ2-4	TGTGCCAGCAGCTTACGGGGTGGGGGCCTTGAGGCCAAAAACATTCAGTACTTC	CASSLRGGGLEAKNIQYF
NA	TRBV19	NA	TRBJ2-7	TGTGCCAGTAGTATGGGAGGGGGATCCTGGCCCTACGAGCAGTACTTC	CASSMGGGSWPYEQYF
NA	TRBV6-5	NA	TRBJ2-4	TGTGCCAGCAGTTACTCTGAGAAAAACATTCAGTACTTC	CASSYSEKNIQYF
NA	TRBV4-2	NA	TRBJ1-5	TGTGCCAGCAGCCAAGTGGGTGCGGACAATCAGCCCCAGCATTTT	CASSQVGADNQPQHF
NA	TRBV9	TRBD2	TRBJ2-1	TGTGCCAGCAGCGCTCACGGGACTAGCGGTTACAATGAGCAGTTCTTC	CASSAHGTSGYNEQFF
few	TRBV19	NA	TRBJ1-5	TGTGCCAGTACTGCGGTGTATAGCAATCAGCCCCAGCATTTT	CASTAVYSNQPQHF